Listed below are T cell receptor beta chains from one sample, sequenced in a study of CD8+CD57+ T cells in acquired aplastic anemia. TCRdb analysed the reads with MiXCR anew, one entry per CDR3 protein. There are around 160,000 distinct CDR3 sequences in the sample; around half occur only once, and roughly 2.8% lies in the top ten. The sample consisted of sorted CD4+, CD8+, or CD8+CD57+ T cells (not recorded which) from PBMCs. Source of these receptors: a human donor with aplastic anemia. The CDR3 runs from the conserved cysteine through the conserved F or W. Each record gives: J gene, clone size, D gene, V gene, CDR3 DNA, CDR3 protein. D genes are given only for firm matches. The size entry is marked missing in some rows and otherwise reads once, few, many or a size class.

J: TRBJ1-2; size: once; D: -; V: TRBV20-1; DNA: TGCAGTGCTAGTGGGGGGCACGGCTACACCTTC; CDR3: CSASGGHGYTF
J: TRBJ2-7; size: many; D: -; V: TRBV20-1; DNA: TGCAGTGCTAGGGACCGACAGGGAGGCCGCTACGAGCAGTACTTC; CDR3: CSARDRQGGRYEQYF
J: TRBJ2-7; size: -; D: TRBD2; V: TRBV28; DNA: TGTGCCAGCACCCTTCCGGGACTAGCGGGATACTACGAGCAGTACTTC; CDR3: CASTLPGLAGYYEQYF
J: TRBJ1-6; size: -; D: -; V: TRBV19; DNA: TGTGCCAGTAGGGTAGGGCAGAACCGTTCACCCCTCCACTTT; CDR3: CASRVGQNRSPLHF
J: TRBJ1-6; size: once; D: -; V: TRBV25-1; DNA: TGTGCCAGCAGCCTCGGGGGGAATAATTCACCCCTCCACTTT; CDR3: CASSLGGNNSPLHF
J: TRBJ1-2; size: -; D: -; V: TRBV5-4; DNA: TGTGCCAGCAGCCCGACCGGGCTAAACTATGGCTACACCTTC; CDR3: CASSPTGLNYGYTF
J: TRBJ2-3; size: -; D: -; V: TRBV24-1; DNA: TGTGCCACCAGTCGGCAGGGAGATACGCAGTATTTT; CDR3: CATSRQGDTQYF
J: TRBJ2-7; size: -; D: TRBD1; V: TRBV5-6; DNA: TGTGCCAGCAGCTCCGGACAGGGGGACCTCGACGAGCAGTACTTC; CDR3: CASSSGQGDLDEQYF
J: TRBJ2-7; size: many; D: TRBD2; V: TRBV9; DNA: TGTGCCAGCAGCGGTATGCGGGAGGATCACGAGCAGTACTTC; CDR3: CASSGMREDHEQYF
J: TRBJ2-1; size: -; D: TRBD2; V: TRBV28; DNA: TGTGCCAGCACCTCGCCCAAGGCGGGAGGCTACAATGAGCAGTTCTTC; CDR3: CASTSPKAGGYNEQFF
J: TRBJ2-2; size: many; D: -; V: TRBV9; DNA: TGTGCCAGCAGCGTAGAGGAATTTGTGGAGCTGTTTTTT; CDR3: CASSVEEFVELFF
J: TRBJ2-1; size: many; D: -; V: TRBV3-1; DNA: TGTGCCAGCAGCCAACAGAGTGAGCAGTTCTTC; CDR3: CASSQQSEQFF
J: TRBJ2-2; size: many; D: -; V: TRBV20-1; DNA: TGCAGTGCTAGAGACTGGTCCGGGGAGCTGTTTTTT; CDR3: CSARDWSGELFF
J: TRBJ2-1; size: many; D: TRBD2; V: TRBV2; DNA: TGTGCCAGCAGTGGCCTAGCGGTAGGTAATGAGCAGTTCTTC; CDR3: CASSGLAVGNEQFF
J: TRBJ1-3; size: many; D: -; V: TRBV11-2; DNA: TGTGCCAGCAGCTTAGGGACCGCAGCCTCTGGAAACACCATATATTTT; CDR3: CASSLGTAASGNTIYF
J: TRBJ1-2; size: -; D: -; V: TRBV20-1; DNA: TGCAGTGATCAGGGGAGTCCCTATGGCTACACCTTC; CDR3: CSDQGSPYGYTF
J: TRBJ2-5; size: few; D: TRBD2; V: TRBV3-1; DNA: TGTGCCAGCAGCCAAGAGGGACTAGCGGGGCTTCTACAAGAGACCCAGTACTTC; CDR3: CASSQEGLAGLLQETQYF
J: TRBJ2-2; size: many; D: -; V: TRBV5-1; DNA: TGCGCCAGCAGCGCCGGACACTCGAACACCGGGGAGCTGTTTTTT; CDR3: CASSAGHSNTGELFF